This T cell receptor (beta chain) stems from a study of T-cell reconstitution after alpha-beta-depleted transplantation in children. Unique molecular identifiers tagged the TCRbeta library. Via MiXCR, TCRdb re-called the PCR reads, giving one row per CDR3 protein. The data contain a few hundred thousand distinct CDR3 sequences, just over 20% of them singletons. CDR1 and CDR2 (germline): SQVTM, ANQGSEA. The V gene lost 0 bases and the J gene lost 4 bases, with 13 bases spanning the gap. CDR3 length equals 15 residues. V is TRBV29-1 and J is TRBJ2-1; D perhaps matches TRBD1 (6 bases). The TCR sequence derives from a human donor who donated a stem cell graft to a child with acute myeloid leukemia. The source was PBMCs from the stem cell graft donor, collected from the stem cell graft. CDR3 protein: CSVEDPGEEYNEQFF. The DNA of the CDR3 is TGCAGCGTTGAAGATCCAGGGGAAGAATACAATGAGCAGTTCTTC.